The 30 T cell receptor beta chains below all came from one sample that was sequenced in a study of blood T cell repertoires in COVID-19. The data were produced by immunoSEQ multiplex PCR, yet TCRdb's version contains in-frame clones alone and is incomplete. The sample consists of 150,000 or so clones, about nine tenths of them appearing once. The sequenced sample consisted of peripheral blood. These TCRs come from an elderly man with acute or convalescent COVID-19.

J is TRBJ2-2 and V is TRBV6-6; 9 nucleotides match TRBD2. Germline loops: CDR1 MNHNY, CDR2 SVGAGI (reference sequence). This CDR3 is 17 amino acids long. The ends lost 5 bases at V and 2 bases at J; junction bases unmatched: 9. The CDR3 spells CASSRGGLAGNTGELFF. CDR3 sequence (DNA): TGTGCCAGCAGTCGCGGCGGGCTAGCGGGAAACACCGGGGAGCTGTTTTTT.

This clone has just a few counts. The gene calls are TRBV7-2 and TRBJ2-5; TRBD1 aligns across 9 bases. There are 13 residues in the CDR3. V was pared by 7 bases and J by 4 bases, with 4 bases of the junction left unmatched. The V gene's germline CDR1 is SGHTA and CDR2 FQGNSA. In nucleotides, the CDR3 is TGTGCCAGCACGAACAGGGGGCGAGAGACCCAGTACTTC. Amino acids: CASTNRGRETQYF.

The chain carries TRBV19 and TRBJ1-6; no reliable D call. The CDR3 is 17 amino acids. V lost 8 bases and J 0 bases, leaving 17 bases between the germline ends. Germline loops: CDR1 LNHDA, CDR2 SQIVND (reference sequence). CDR3 sequence (DNA): TGTGCCAGTGGTCGGAGCGGACCCAGCTCCTATAATTCACCCCTCCACTTT. Encoded protein: CASGRSGPSSYNSPLHF.

The chain has TRBV10-3 and TRBJ1-6, with unresolved D. Germline V lookup: CDR1 ENHRY, CDR2 SYGVKD. V lost 8 bases and J 8 bases, leaving 13 bases between the germline ends. This CDR3 is 13 amino acids long. As DNA, the CDR3 is TGTGCCATCTCAGGCGGGGATCATTCACCCCTCCACTTT. Protein product: CAISGGDHSPLHF.

V gene TRBV3-1 (or the pseudogene TRBV3-2) combines with J gene TRBJ2-2; 9 bases line up with TRBD2. Germline V gives CDR1 LGHDT, CDR2 YNNKEL (reference sequence). The CDR3 totals 15 residues. Trimming removed 5 bases from V and 4 bases from J; junction bases left unmatched: 5. CDR3 DNA sequence: TGTGCCAGCAGCGTAAGCGGGGGGCGCACCGGGGAGCTGTTTTTT. This sequence encodes CASSVSGGRTGELFF.

This clone was detected only a few times. V and J are TRBV6-5 and TRBJ1-5, with TRBD1 as a possible D gene (6 bases). From germline, CDR1 is MNHEY and CDR2 SVGAGI. The V end lost 5 bases, the J end lost 3 bases, and 14 bases lay between the germline ends. The CDR3 consists of 15 residues. The CDR3 region has the DNA TGTGCCAGCAGTACGGTACGGGGGGCCAATCAGCCCCAGCATTTT. This sequence encodes CASSTVRGANQPQHF.

This chain connects TRBV19 to TRBJ1-5; maybe TRBD1 (5 bases). The CDR3 totals 14 residues. The germline V and J ends were trimmed by 6 bases and 7 bases, with 16 bases remaining between them. Germline V gives CDR1 LNHDA, CDR2 SQIVND (reference sequence). The DNA for the CDR3 is TGTGCCAGTAGGTTGACGGGGGGAGGGCAGCCCCAGCATTTT. It specifies CASRLTGGGQPQHF. The complete variable domain, with remaining parts taken from reference TRBV19 and TRBJ1-5, reads DGGITQSPKYLFRKEGQNVTLSCEQNLNHDAMYWYRQDPGQGLRLIYYSQIVNDFQKGDIAEGYSVSREKKESFPLTVTSAQKNPTAFYLCASRLTGGGQPQHFGDGTRLSIL.

The genes are TRBV14 and TRBJ1-6, with a tentative D call TRBD1 (5 bases). CDR1 and CDR2 from the germline V gene are SGHDN and FVKESK. CDR3 size: 13 residues. V gave up 4 bases and J gave up 12 bases, with 13 bases separating them. The CDR3 nucleotides read TGTGCCAGCAGCCGCCAGGGAAGGGAACCCCTCCACTTT. Protein sequence: CASSRQGREPLHF. Based on the CDR3 plus reference TRBV14 and TRBJ1-6, the full variable domain is EAGVTQFPSHSVIEKGQTVTLRCDPISGHDNLYWYRRVMGKEIKFLLHFVKESKQDESGMPNNRFLAERTGGTYSTLKVQPAELEDSGVYFCASSRQGREPLHFGNGTRLTVT.

The V call is TRBV24-1, the J call TRBJ1-3; TRBD1 might be the D (5 bases). Trimming left V 3 bases short and J 0 bases short, with 14 bases between. CDR3 length equals 17 residues. Germline V gene data show CDR1 as KGHDR and CDR2 as SFDVKD. The CDR3 sequence: CATSDAGRGDSGNTIYF. The CDR3 coding sequence is TGTGCCACCAGTGATGCGGGACGGGGGGACTCTGGAAACACCATATATTTT.

The J gene is TRBJ2-3, the V gene TRBV3-1 (or the pseudogene TRBV3-2); 9 bases map to TRBD1. Trimming at V came to 1 base and at J to 7 bases, leaving 9 bases not matched to a gene. Germline CDR1 reads LGHDT; CDR2 reads YNNKEL (reference sequence). This CDR3 spans 16 amino acids. DNA for the CDR3: TGTGCCAGCAGCCAAGCCGGGGGGACAGGGCCGAATACGCAGTATTTT. Translating it yields CASSQAGGTGPNTQYF.

A single count supports this clone. The chain employs TRBV6-5 and TRBJ1-6; 9 bases fit TRBD1. Germline CDR1 reads MNHEY; CDR2 reads SVGAGI. The CDR3 loop spans 13 amino acids. Trimming removed 6 bases from V and 9 bases from J; junction bases left unmatched: 3. The CDR3 DNA follows: TGTGCCAGCAGCGGACAGGGGAGTTCACCCCTCCACTTT. Translation gives CASSGQGSSPLHF.

This chain joins TRBV29-1 and TRBJ2-5; D may be TRBD1 (6 bases). Germline-derived CDR1 and CDR2 are SQVTM and ANQGSEA. CDR3 length equals 11 residues. Between the trimmed V and J ends, which lost 7 bases and 3 bases, there was a span of 9 bases. The CDR3, as DNA: TGCAGCGCCCGGACAGAAGAGACCCAGTACTTC. It is translated as CSARTEETQYF.

V and J are TRBV11-2 and TRBJ1-5, with D perhaps matching TRBD1 (5 bases). CDR1 is SGHAT, CDR2 FQNNGV, per germline. Between the trimmed V and J ends, which lost 0 bases and 7 bases, there was a span of 13 bases. CDR3 length: 15 amino acids. For the CDR3, the DNA is TGTGCCAGCAGCTTAGATGCAGGGTCTGGCCAGCCCCAGCATTTT. Translated, it gives CASSLDAGSGQPQHF.

For the CDR3, the DNA is TGCGCCAGCAGCGGACGAGAGGATTGGGACAGGGCCAAAGCTGAAGCTTTCTTT. Translated: CASSGREDWDRAKAEAFF. This chain uses TRBV5-1 with TRBJ1-1; the match to TRBD1 covers 9 bases. In germline, CDR1 is SGHRS, CDR2 YFSETQ. CDR3 length: 18 amino acids. Losses at the gene ends were 4 bases for V and 6 bases for J; bases not matched to a gene: 19.

CDR3 nucleotide sequence: TGTGCCAGCAGTCAGCTTACAGGGTTTCTAAGCGATCAGCCCCAGCATTTT. Protein: CASSQLTGFLSDQPQHF. This sequence joins TRBV28 and TRBJ1-5, with a weak D call TRBD1 (6 bases). The germline V gene encodes CDR1 MDHEN and CDR2 SYDVKM. CDR3 size: 17 residues. Between the trimmed V and J ends, which lost 5 bases and 5 bases, there was a span of 22 bases.

The V and J genes are TRBV10-2 and TRBJ2-3; D is perhaps TRBD2 (6 bases). The CDR3 length is 15 residues. Between the trimmed V and J ends, which lost 10 bases and 2 bases, there was a span of 19 bases. The germline gives CDR1 WSHSY, CDR2 SAAADI. The CDR3 region is CATLAGRRTTDTQYF. Here the CDR3 DNA reads TGCGCCACCCTTGCAGGGAGGAGGACCACAGATACGCAGTATTTT.

The chain is built from TRBV27 and TRBJ1-1; TRBD1 aligns across 8 bases. The CDR3 totals 13 residues. Per germline, CDR1 MNHEY and CDR2 SMNVEV (reference sequence). Trimming removed 3 bases from V and 11 bases from J; junction bases left unmatched: 8. The CDR3 spells CASSFSGGAFAFF. For the CDR3, the DNA is TGTGCCAGCAGTTTTTCAGGGGGCGCGTTTGCTTTCTTT.

This chain connects TRBV18 to TRBJ1-2; 9 positions match TRBD1. CDR3 size: 19 residues. V shed 1 base and J 4 bases; nucleotides not matched to a gene: 16. Germline V lookup: CDR1 KGHSH, CDR2 LQKENI. The CDR3 here is CASSPREVGTGRAGYGYTF. For the CDR3, the DNA is TGTGCCAGCTCACCACGGGAAGTGGGGACAGGGAGGGCCGGCTATGGCTACACCTTC.

Written as DNA, the CDR3 is TGCAGCGTTGAAGTCTGGGACTCGAAGTACAATGAGCAGTTCTTC. This gives the protein CSVEVWDSKYNEQFF. V and J are TRBV29-1 and TRBJ2-1; tentative D call: TRBD2 (6 bases). The V end lost 1 base, the J end lost 4 bases, and 14 bases lay between the germline ends. The CDR3 contains 15 residues. Germline-derived CDR1 and CDR2 are SQVTM and ANQGSEA.

The chain joins TRBV5-1 to TRBJ2-5; 7 bases map to TRBD2. CDR1 is SGHRS, CDR2 YFSETQ, per germline. There are 15 residues in the CDR3. V was clipped by 2 bases and J by 5 bases; unmatched bases: 9. This CDR3 is CASSLAGRGLETQYF. The CDR3 region has the DNA TGCGCCAGCAGCTTAGCGGGACGGGGGTTGGAGACCCAGTACTTC.

This chain joins TRBV27 and TRBJ1-6, with D tentatively TRBD1 (5 bases). This CDR3 comprises 14 residues. Looked up from germline, CDR1 is MNHEY and CDR2 is SMNVEV (reference sequence). V was shortened by 2 bases and J by 10 bases, with 12 bases between the two germline ends. Here the CDR3 DNA reads TGTGCCAGCAGTTTAATCCCAGGGTACTCACCCCTCCACTTT. This gives the protein CASSLIPGYSPLHF.

J is TRBJ2-1 and V is TRBV9, with TRBD2 as a possible D gene (6 bases). Per the germline V gene, CDR1 is SGDLS and CDR2 is YYNGEE. V was pared by 0 bases and J by 3 bases, with 22 bases between. This CDR3 is built from 19 residues. The CDR3 loop reads CASSVVVGSMNPNYNEQFF. CDR3 DNA: TGTGCCAGCAGCGTAGTTGTCGGGAGCATGAACCCGAACTACAATGAGCAGTTCTTC.

For the CDR3, the DNA is TGCGCCAGCAGCCCACGACTAGGCCAGTCGAACGAGCAGTACTTC. It encodes CASSPRLGQSNEQYF. This sequence joins TRBV5-1 and TRBJ2-7, with D perhaps matching TRBD2 (6 bases). V lost 4 bases and J 5 bases, leaving 19 bases between the germline ends. CDR3 length: 15 amino acids. CDR1 SGHRS and CDR2 YFSETQ come from the germline V gene.

This clone was found once. J is TRBJ2-1 and V is TRBV5-1; 12 bases are shared with TRBD2. Trimming at V came to 0 bases and at J to 6 bases, leaving 4 bases not matched to a gene. CDR1 and CDR2 from the germline V gene are SGHRS and YFSETQ. The CDR3 covers 16 residues. In DNA, the CDR3 is TGCGCCAGCAGCTTGGTGGGACTAGCGGGCAGCAATGAGCAGTTCTTC. It translates to CASSLVGLAGSNEQFF.

The CDR3 sequence: CASSEGQGGVGGYTF. The CDR3 region has the DNA TGTGCCAGCAGTGAGGGACAGGGAGGAGTGGGCGGCTACACCTTC. The chain joins TRBV2 to TRBJ1-2; 9 positions agree with TRBD1. Germline values: CDR1 SNHLY, CDR2 FYNNEI. This CDR3 region has 15 residues. Trimming removed 3 bases from V and 8 bases from J; junction bases left unmatched: 10.

This clone came up a few times. The chain employs TRBV5-5 and TRBJ2-7; D gene unclear. CDR3 size: 12 residues. The germline gives CDR1 SGHKS, CDR2 YYEKEE (reference sequence). Trimming stripped 4 bases from V and 2 bases from J, with 7 bases between. CDR3: CASSQATYEQYF. As DNA, the CDR3 is TGTGCCAGCAGCCAGGCTACCTACGAGCAGTACTTC.

The chain uses TRBV7-9 and TRBJ2-7; D not certain. The CDR3 is 13 residues long. CDR1 is SEHNR, CDR2 FQNEAQ, per germline (reference sequence). The germline V and J ends were trimmed by 2 bases and 0 bases, with 5 bases remaining between them. In nucleotides, the CDR3 is TGTGCCAGCAGCTTACAGGCCTCCTACGAGCAGTACTTC. Amino acid sequence: CASSLQASYEQYF.

Here the CDR3 reads CASSLGGARSGNTIYF. The CDR3 DNA sequence: TGCGCCAGCAGCTTAGGGGGGGCCCGCTCTGGAAACACCATATATTTT. The chain has TRBV5-1 and TRBJ1-3; possible D gene TRBD1, 6 bases. Germline V gene sequence: CDR1 SGHRS, CDR2 YFSETQ. The CDR3 covers 16 residues. Trimming removed 2 bases from V and 0 bases from J, with 12 bases in between.

The CDR3 DNA is TGTGCCAGCAGCATGAATACAGGGGGCGAGCAGTACTTC. This codes for CASSMNTGGEQYF. J is TRBJ2-7 and V is TRBV7-2; TRBD1 aligns across 8 bases. The CDR3 totals 13 residues. Germline trimming cut 5 bases from V and 6 bases from J; bases unmatched to any gene: 6. Germline CDR1 SGHTA, CDR2 FQGNSA.

The rearrangement uses TRBV5-4 and TRBJ2-7; the match to TRBD1 covers 11 bases. Germline CDR1 SGHNT, CDR2 YYREEE (reference sequence). The trim removed 4 bases at V and 5 bases at J, leaving 8 bases unmatched. CDR3 length: 15 amino acids. The DNA for the CDR3 is TGTGCCAGCAGCCACTCGGGACAGGGGGGTAACGAGCAGTACTTC. Protein product: CASSHSGQGGNEQYF.